The 5 T cell receptor beta chains listed next were all sequenced from one sample in a study of blood T cells in healthy people across ages. PCR was performed a second time for about 7 to 12 cycles using a sample-barcoded 5' primer and a J-beta primer mix. TCRdb analysed the 5' RACE reads with MiXCR anew, one entry per CDR3 protein. Of approximately 1,000,000 distinct CDR3 sequences detected, roughly two fifths appear once; the ten largest clones hold around 14%. The sequenced material came from blood. The receptor source for this set is a man aged 18 to 35 in good health.

V and J are TRBV20-1 and TRBJ1-4; D gene uncertain. The CDR3 length is 14 residues. CDR1 and CDR2 (germline): DFQATT, SNEGSKA (reference sequence). Deletions cut 4 bases from V and 4 bases from J, with 13 bases between. Here the CDR3 DNA reads TGCAGTGCTATATACGGGGTCGGTAATGAAAAACTGTTTTTT. As protein: CSAIYGVGNEKLFF.

J is TRBJ2-5 and V is TRBV10-3; possibly TRBD1 or TRBD2 for D (6 bases each). CDR3 length: 13 residues. CDR1 is ENHRY and CDR2 is SYGVKD in the germline V gene. V was pared by 4 bases and J by 11 bases, with 17 bases between. DNA for the CDR3: TGTGCCATCAGTGGAAGGGGGGCGCAAGAGCAGTACTTC. Translated, it gives CAISGRGAQEQYF.

The V call is TRBV20-1, the J call TRBJ2-1, with 8 bases identical to TRBD2. CDR1 is DFQATT, CDR2 SNEGSKA, per germline (reference sequence). This CDR3 has 12 amino acids. The CDR3 DNA is TGCGCCGGGACTAGGGAGCGCAATGAGCAGTTCTTC. Translated: CAGTRERNEQFF.

As concerns this clonotype: A much larger clone differs by one base, so this may be a read error. The gene calls are TRBV20-1 and TRBJ2-3, with no clear D. The V gene lost 2 bases and the J gene lost 4 bases, with 16 bases spanning the gap. Germline CDR1 DFQATT, CDR2 SNEGSKA (reference sequence). The CDR3 has 15 residues. CDR3 sequence: CSARSAGEGADTQYF. The CDR3 DNA is TGCAGTGCTAGATCGGCTGGCGAAGGCGCAGATACGCAGTATTTT.

At least ten counts were recorded for this clonotype. J is TRBJ2-3 and V is TRBV4-2; tentatively, D is TRBD2 (5 bases). Trimming took off 2 bases at V and 4 bases at J, with 13 bases between the two ends. Germline lookup yields CDR1 LGHNA and CDR2 YNFKEQ. The CDR3 is 15 residues long. The DNA for the CDR3 is TGTGCCAGCAGCCAATCGATTAGTAGCGCAGATACGCAGTATTTT. Its translation: CASSQSISSADTQYF.